This TCR beta chain was sequenced during a study of CD8+CD57+ T cells in acquired aplastic anemia. About the research overall: The sorted CD4+ and CD8+ cells yielded an average roughly 3 ug of DNA. Study-level results: The CD8+ Simpson's diversity of patients and controls was not significantly different.

Points on this clonotype: What it recognizes is unknown.

CDR3 and TCR beta VDJ profiling relied on a genomic DNA template. Each CDR3 protein is one row after TCRdb ran MiXCR on the reads. The data contain approximately 250,000 distinct CDR3 sequences, approximately 80% of them singletons. V trimming: 2 bases; J trimming: 12 bases; junction bases outside the gene matches: 16. This CDR3 spans 15 amino acids. Per germline, CDR1 SGDLS and CDR2 YYNGEE. Whoever was chosen for sequencing had shown CD8+CD57+ cell expansion by flow cytometry. The specimen sequenced was sorted CD4+, CD8+, or CD8+CD57+ T cells (not recorded which) from PBMCs. V gene TRBV9 combines with J gene TRBJ1-1, with TRBD1 matching over 7 bases. The clonotype originates from a human donor with aplastic anemia. The CDR3 reads CASSVPDRSYEQSFF. CDR3 sequence (DNA): TGTGCCAGCAGCGTCCCGGACAGGTCCTACGAGCAGTCTTTCTTT.